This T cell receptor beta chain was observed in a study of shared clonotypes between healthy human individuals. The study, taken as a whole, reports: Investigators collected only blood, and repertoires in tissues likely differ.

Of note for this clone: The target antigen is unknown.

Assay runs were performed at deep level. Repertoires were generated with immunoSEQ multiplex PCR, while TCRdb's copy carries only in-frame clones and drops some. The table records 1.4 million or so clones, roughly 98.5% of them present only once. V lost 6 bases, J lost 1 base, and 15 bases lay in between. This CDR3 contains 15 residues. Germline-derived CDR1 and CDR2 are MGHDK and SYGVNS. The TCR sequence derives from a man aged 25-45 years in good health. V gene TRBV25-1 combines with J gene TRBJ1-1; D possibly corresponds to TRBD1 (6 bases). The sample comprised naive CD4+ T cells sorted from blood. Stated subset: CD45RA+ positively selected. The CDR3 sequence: CASRPVGRGNTEAFF. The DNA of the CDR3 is TGTGCCAGCAGGCCCGTCGGCAGGGGGAACACTGAAGCTTTCTTT. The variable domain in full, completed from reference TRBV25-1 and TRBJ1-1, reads EADIYQTPRYLVIGTGKKITLECSQTMGHDKMYWYQQDPGMELHLIHYSYGVNSTEKGDLSSESTVSRIRTEHFPLTLESARPSHTSQYLCASRPVGRGNTEAFFGQGTRLTVV.